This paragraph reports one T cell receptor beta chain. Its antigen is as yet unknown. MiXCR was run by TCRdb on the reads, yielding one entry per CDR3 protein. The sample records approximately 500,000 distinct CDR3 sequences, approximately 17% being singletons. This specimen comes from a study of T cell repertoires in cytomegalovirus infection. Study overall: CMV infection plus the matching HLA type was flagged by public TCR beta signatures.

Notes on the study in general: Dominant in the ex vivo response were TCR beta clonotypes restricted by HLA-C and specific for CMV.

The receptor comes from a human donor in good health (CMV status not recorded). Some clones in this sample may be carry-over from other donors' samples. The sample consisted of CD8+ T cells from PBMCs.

CDR3 amino acids: CSASSRKGTPRSMNTEAFF. The CDR3 DNA reads as TGCAGTGCTAGCTCCAGGAAGGGAACCCCTCGCTCTATGAACACTGAAGCTTTCTTT. The V gene is TRBV20-1, the J gene TRBJ1-1; D unclear. Looked up from germline, CDR1 is DFQATT and CDR2 is SNEGSKA (reference sequence). The V end was cut by 3 bases, the J end by 0 bases, with 26 bases between. This CDR3 is 19 amino acids long.